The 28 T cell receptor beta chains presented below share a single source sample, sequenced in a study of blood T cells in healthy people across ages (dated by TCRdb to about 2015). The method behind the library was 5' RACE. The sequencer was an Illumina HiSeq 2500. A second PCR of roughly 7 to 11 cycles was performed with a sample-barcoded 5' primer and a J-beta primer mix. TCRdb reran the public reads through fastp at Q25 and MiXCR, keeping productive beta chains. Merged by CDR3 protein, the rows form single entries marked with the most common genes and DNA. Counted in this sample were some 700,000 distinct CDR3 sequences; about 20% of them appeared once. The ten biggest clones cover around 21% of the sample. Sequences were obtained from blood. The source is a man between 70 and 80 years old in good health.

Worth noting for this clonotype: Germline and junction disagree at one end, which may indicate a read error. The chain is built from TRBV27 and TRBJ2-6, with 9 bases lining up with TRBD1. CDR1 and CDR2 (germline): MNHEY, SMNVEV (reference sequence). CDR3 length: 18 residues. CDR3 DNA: TGTGCCAGCAGTTTGTCCGGGACAGGGATGTCTGGGGCCAGCGTCCTGACTTTC. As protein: CASSLSGTGMSGASVLTF.

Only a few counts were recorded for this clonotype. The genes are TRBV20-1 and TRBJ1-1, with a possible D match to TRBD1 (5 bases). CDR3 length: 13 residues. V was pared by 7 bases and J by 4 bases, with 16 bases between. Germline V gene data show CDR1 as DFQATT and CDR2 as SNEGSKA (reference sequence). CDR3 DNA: TGCAGTGAAAGGGGCCGCCGGGGCACTGAAGCTTTCTTT. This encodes CSERGRRGTEAFF.

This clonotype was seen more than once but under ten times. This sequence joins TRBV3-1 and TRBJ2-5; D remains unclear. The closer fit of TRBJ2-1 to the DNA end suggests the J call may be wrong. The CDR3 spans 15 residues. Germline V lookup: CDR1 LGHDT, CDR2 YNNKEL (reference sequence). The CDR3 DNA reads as TGTGCCAGCAGCCCTACCTATGTAGGCGGAAATGAGCAGTTCTTC. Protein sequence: CASSPTYVGGNEQFF.

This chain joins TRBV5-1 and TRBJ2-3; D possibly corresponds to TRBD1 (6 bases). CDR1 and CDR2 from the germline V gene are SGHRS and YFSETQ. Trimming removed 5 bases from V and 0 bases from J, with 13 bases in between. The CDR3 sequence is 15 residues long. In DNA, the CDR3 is TGCGCCAGCAGTCTGGACAGACAAAGCACAGATACGCAGTATTTT. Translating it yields CASSLDRQSTDTQYF.

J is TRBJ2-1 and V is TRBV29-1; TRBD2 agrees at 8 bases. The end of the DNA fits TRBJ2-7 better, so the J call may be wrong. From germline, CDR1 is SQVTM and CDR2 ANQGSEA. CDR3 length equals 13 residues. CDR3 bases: TGCAGCGTTTCGACTAGCGCCTCCTACGAGCAGTACTTC. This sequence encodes CSVSTSASYEQYF.

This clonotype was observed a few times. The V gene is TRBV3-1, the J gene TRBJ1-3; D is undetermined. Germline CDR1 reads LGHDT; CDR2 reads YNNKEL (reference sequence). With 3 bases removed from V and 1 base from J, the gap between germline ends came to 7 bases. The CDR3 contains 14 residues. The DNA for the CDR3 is TGTGCCAGCAGCCATTCGTGGTCTGGAAACACCATATATTTT. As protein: CASSHSWSGNTIYF.

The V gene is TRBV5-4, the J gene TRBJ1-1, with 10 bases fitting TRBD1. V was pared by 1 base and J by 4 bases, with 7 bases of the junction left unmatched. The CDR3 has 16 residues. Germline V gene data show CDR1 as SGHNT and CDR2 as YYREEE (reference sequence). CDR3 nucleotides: TGTGCCAGCAGCTTGTTGACAGGGGGCGCGAGCACTGAAGCTTTCTTT. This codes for CASSLLTGGASTEAFF.

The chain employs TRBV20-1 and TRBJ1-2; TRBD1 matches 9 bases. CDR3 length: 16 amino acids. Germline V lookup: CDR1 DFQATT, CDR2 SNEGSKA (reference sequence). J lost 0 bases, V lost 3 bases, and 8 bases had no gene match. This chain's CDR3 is CSASPGTGLANYGYTF. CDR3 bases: TGCAGTGCTAGTCCCGGGACAGGGTTAGCTAACTATGGCTACACCTTC.

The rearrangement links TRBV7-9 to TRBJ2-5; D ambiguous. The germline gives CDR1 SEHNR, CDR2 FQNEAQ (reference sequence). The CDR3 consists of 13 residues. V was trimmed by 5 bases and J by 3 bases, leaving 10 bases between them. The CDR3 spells CASSVGPKETQYF. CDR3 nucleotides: TGTGCCAGCAGCGTCGGCCCTAAAGAGACCCAGTACTTC.

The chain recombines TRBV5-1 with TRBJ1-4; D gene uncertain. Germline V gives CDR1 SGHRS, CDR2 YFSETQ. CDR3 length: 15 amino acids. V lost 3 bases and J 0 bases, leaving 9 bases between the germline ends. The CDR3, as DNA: TGCGCCAGCAGCTCAAACACCGCAACTAATGAAAAACTGTTTTTT. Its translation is CASSSNTATNEKLFF.

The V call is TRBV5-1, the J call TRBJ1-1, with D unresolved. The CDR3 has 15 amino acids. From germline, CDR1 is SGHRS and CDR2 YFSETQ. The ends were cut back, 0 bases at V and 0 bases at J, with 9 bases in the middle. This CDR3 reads CASSLAYGVNTEAFF. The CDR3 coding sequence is TGCGCCAGCAGCTTGGCCTACGGAGTGAACACTGAAGCTTTCTTT.

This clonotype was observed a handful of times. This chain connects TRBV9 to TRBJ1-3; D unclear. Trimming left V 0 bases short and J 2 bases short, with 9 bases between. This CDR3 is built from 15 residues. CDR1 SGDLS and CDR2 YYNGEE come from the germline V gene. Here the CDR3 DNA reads TGTGCCAGCAGCGTAGGCCAGGCGGCTGGAAACACCATATATTTT. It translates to CASSVGQAAGNTIYF.

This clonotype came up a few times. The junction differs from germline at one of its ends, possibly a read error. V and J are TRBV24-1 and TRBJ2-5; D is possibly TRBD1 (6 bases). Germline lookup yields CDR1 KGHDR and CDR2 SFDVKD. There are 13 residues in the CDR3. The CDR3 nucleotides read TGTGCCACCAGCAGACAGGCACTAGAGGCCCAGTACTTC. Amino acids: CATSRQALEAQYF.

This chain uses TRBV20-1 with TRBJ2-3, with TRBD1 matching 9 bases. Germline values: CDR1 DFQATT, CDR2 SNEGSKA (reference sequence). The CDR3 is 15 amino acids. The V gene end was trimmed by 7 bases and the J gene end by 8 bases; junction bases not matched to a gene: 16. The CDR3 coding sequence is TGCAGTGTCCTCCTACTACAGGGGGCCCCCTTTACGCAGTATTTT. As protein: CSVLLLQGAPFTQYF.

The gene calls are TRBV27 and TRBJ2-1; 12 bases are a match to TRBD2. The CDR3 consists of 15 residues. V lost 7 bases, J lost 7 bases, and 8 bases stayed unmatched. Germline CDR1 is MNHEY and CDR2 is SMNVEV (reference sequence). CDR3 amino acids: CASTLVLAGGNEQFF. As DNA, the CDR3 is TGTGCCAGCACATTAGTTCTAGCGGGAGGGAATGAGCAGTTCTTC.

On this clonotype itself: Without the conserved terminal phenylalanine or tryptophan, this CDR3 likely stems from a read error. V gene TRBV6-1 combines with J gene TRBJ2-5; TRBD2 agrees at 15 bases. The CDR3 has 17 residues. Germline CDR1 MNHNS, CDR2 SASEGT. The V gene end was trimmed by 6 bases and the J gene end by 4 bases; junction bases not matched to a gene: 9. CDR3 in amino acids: CASRETMGLAGGETQYV. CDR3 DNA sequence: TGTGCCAGCAGGGAAACCATGGGACTAGCGGGAGGAGAGACCCAGTACGTC.

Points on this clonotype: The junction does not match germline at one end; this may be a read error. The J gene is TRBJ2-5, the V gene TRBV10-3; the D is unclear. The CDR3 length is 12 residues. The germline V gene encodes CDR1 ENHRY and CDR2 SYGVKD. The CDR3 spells CATSEPRETQYF. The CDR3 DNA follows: TGTGCCACCAGTGAGCCTAGGGAGACCCAGTACTTC.

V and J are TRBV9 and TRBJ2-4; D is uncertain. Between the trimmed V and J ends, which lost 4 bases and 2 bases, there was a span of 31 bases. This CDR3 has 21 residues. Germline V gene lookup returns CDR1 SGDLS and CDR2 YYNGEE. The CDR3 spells CASSPSLRSSDNLRSKNIQYF. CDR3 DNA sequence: TGTGCCAGCAGCCCCTCTTTGCGTAGCAGCGATAATCTTCGGTCCAAAAACATTCAGTACTTC.

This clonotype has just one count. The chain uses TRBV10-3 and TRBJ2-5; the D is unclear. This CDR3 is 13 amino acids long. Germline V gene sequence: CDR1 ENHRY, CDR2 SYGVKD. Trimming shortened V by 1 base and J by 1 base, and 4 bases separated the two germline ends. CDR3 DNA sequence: TGTGCCATCAGTGAGTTGGGCCAAGAGACCCAGTACTTC. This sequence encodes CAISELGQETQYF.

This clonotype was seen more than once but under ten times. The CDR3 loop is CASSESRRNTEAFF. CDR3 DNA: TGTGCCAGCAGTGAATCGCGGCGGAACACTGAAGCTTTCTTT. The chain carries TRBV6-1 and TRBJ1-1; D is unresolved. The CDR3 is 14 residues long. V was cut by 2 bases and J by 1 base, with 8 bases left in between. Germline CDR1 is MNHNS and CDR2 is SASEGT.

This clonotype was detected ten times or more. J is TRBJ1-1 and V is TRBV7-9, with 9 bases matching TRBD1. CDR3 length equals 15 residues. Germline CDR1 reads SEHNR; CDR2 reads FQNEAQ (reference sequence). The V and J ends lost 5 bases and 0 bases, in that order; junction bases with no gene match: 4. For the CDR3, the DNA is TGTGCCAGCAGCCTACGGACAGGGGTGAACACTGAAGCTTTCTTT. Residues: CASSLRTGVNTEAFF.

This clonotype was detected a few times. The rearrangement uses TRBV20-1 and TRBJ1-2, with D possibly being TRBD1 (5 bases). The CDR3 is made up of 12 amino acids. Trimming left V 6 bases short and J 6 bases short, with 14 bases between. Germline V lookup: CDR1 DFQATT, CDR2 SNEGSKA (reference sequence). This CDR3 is CSATGLGHGYTF. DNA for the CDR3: TGCAGTGCCACTGGCCTGGGACATGGCTACACCTTC.

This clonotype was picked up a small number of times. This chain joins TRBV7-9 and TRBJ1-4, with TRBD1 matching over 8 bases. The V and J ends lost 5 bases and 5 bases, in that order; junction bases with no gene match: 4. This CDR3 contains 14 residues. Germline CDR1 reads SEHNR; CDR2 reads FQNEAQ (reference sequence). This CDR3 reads CASSERTGNEKLFF. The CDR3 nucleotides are TGTGCCAGCAGCGAGAGGACAGGGAATGAAAAACTGTTTTTT.

Written as DNA, the CDR3 is TGCAGCTCTGATGGACAGGGGAACACTGAAGCTTTCTTT. It translates to CSSDGQGNTEAFF. This chain links TRBV29-1 with TRBJ1-1; 8 bases are shared with TRBD1. Germline V lookup: CDR1 SQVTM, CDR2 ANQGSEA. The CDR3 loop spans 13 amino acids. The trim removed 8 bases at V and 1 base at J, leaving 6 bases unmatched.

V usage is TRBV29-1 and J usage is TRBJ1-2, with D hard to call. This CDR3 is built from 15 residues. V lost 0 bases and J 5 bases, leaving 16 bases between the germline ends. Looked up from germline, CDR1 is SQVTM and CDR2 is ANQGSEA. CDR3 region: CSVEEFVGQTYGYTF. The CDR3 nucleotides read TGCAGCGTTGAAGAGTTTGTAGGGCAGACTTATGGCTACACCTTC.

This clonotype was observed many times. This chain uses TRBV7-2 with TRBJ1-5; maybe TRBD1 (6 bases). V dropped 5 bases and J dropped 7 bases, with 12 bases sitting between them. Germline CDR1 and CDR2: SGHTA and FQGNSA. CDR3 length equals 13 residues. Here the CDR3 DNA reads TGTGCCAGCAGCCATCCCAGGGGACAGCCCCAGCATTTT. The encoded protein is CASSHPRGQPQHF.

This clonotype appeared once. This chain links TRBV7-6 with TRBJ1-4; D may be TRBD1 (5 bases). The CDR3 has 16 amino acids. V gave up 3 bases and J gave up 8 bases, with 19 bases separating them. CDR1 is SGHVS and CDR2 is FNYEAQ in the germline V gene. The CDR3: CASSLFSAGGNEKLFF. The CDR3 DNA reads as TGTGCCAGCAGCTTGTTTTCCGCCGGGGGAAACGAAAAACTGTTTTTT.

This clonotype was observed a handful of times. The CDR3 here is CSAARGGGSNQPQHF. CDR3 DNA sequence: TGCAGCGCAGCGAGAGGGGGTGGTAGCAATCAGCCCCAGCATTTT. The chain recombines TRBV20-1 with TRBJ1-5, with a possible D match to TRBD1 (6 bases). Germline lookup yields CDR1 DFQATT and CDR2 SNEGSKA (reference sequence). The CDR3 length is 15 residues.